This T cell receptor beta chain appears in the sequencing data of a study of cytomegalovirus exposure and HLA in healthy donors. Whole-study findings and limits: Among immune exposure information, only CMV serostatus was available.

Trimming at V came to 6 bases and at J to 9 bases, leaving 12 bases not matched to a gene. CDR3 length equals 14 residues. The germline V gene has CDR1 SNHLY and CDR2 FYNNEI. Use of 60 Vbeta and 13 Jbeta primers characterized the PCR. Produced via immunoSEQ multiplex PCR; TCRdb's table is partial and in-frame only. In the table there are about 150,000 clones, approximately 86% of which are singletons. Regarding this clone: Its specificity is unknown.

The clonotype comes from a woman under 30 in good health and CMV-seronegative. V usage is TRBV2 and J usage is TRBJ1-1; 8 bases match TRBD1. Sequenced sample: PBMCs. The CDR3 nucleotides are TGTGCCAGCAGGGTCGGGACAGGACCCCAAAAAGCTTTCTTT. This sequence encodes CASRVGTGPQKAFF.